Following are 25 T cell receptor beta chains from one sample sequenced in a study of patients and donors after allogeneic stem cell transplantation. TCRdb reanalysed the RT-PCR reads using MiXCR and keeps one entry per CDR3 protein. The data hold approximately 150,000 distinct CDR3 sequences, with approximately 22% observed a single time. Sequenced: blood, either unsorted or a sorted T cell fraction (not recorded which). These receptors originate from a human donor who was either an allogeneic HSCT recipient or a stem cell or donor lymphocyte infusion donor (not recorded which). It is not recorded whose cells these are; they may come from a transplant donor.

This clonotype occurred a few times. The rearrangement joins TRBV5-1 to TRBJ2-6; a weak D match, TRBD1 (6 bases). Between the trimmed V and J ends, which lost 0 bases and 2 bases, there was a span of 9 bases. Germline V gene data show CDR1 as SGHRS and CDR2 as YFSETQ. CDR3 length: 16 amino acids. CDR3 bases: TGCGCCAGCAGCTTGGCCAGGGGTGCTGGGGCCAACGTCCTGACTTTC. The encoded protein is CASSLARGAGANVLTF.

CDR3 sequence reads: CASSEAPQPPYEQYF. CDR3 nucleotides: TGTGCCAGCAGTGAAGCCCCGCAGCCACCCTACGAGCAGTACTTC. The chain couples TRBV6-1 to TRBJ2-7; D not resolved. Germline CDR1 reads MNHNS; CDR2 reads SASEGT. Between the trimmed V and J ends, which lost 0 bases and 2 bases, there was a span of 11 bases. The CDR3 runs 15 residues.

This clonotype was seen a handful of times. The chain couples TRBV12-3 or TRBV12-4 to TRBJ2-1; 10 bases match TRBD2. The CDR3 has 17 amino acids. V lost 6 bases, J lost 8 bases, and 16 bases stayed unmatched. This CDR3 reads CASSSRRRLAGAYEQFF. CDR3 sequence (DNA): TGTGCCAGCAGCTCCCGTCGCCGGCTAGCGGGAGCATATGAGCAGTTCTTC.

The chain employs TRBV9 and TRBJ2-1, with D tentatively TRBD1 (6 bases). This CDR3 region has 15 residues. With 4 bases removed from V and 3 bases from J, the gap between germline ends came to 14 bases. Germline V gives CDR1 SGDLS, CDR2 YYNGEE. The CDR3 spells CASSSRPRGYNEQFF. Written as DNA, the CDR3 is TGTGCCAGCAGCTCCCGCCCCAGGGGCTACAATGAGCAGTTCTTC.

This rearrangement joins TRBV7-9 to TRBJ1-3; D might be TRBD1 (5 bases). V was pared by 1 base and J by 0 bases, with 19 bases between. The CDR3 runs to 19 residues. The germline CDR1 and CDR2 sequences are SEHNR and FQNEAQ (reference sequence). The CDR3 is CASSLGKAGLRLSGNTIYF. The DNA for the CDR3 is TGTGCCAGCAGCTTAGGAAAGGCGGGACTGCGGCTCTCTGGAAACACCATATATTTT.

The rearrangement links TRBV20-1 to TRBJ2-7; perhaps TRBD2 as D (5 bases). This CDR3 spans 14 amino acids. V dropped 4 bases and J dropped 2 bases, with 15 bases sitting between them. The germline V gene has CDR1 DFQATT and CDR2 SNEGSKA (reference sequence). CDR3 region: CSATLPLATYEQYF. The CDR3 nucleotides are TGCAGTGCTACCCTCCCTCTAGCAACCTACGAGCAGTACTTC.

The chain is built from TRBV20-1 and TRBJ1-2; 7 bases are shared with TRBD1. The CDR3 spans 14 residues. Germline values: CDR1 DFQATT, CDR2 SNEGSKA (reference sequence). Losses at the gene ends were 3 bases for V and 1 base for J; bases not matched to a gene: 5. The CDR3 sequence: CSAREDRFNYGYTF. The CDR3, as DNA: TGCAGTGCTAGGGAGGACAGGTTTAACTATGGCTACACCTTC.

This clonotype was seen at least ten times. This rearrangement joins TRBV2 to TRBJ1-3; D remains unclear. The CDR3 sequence is 18 residues long. With 2 bases removed from V and 0 bases from J, the gap between germline ends came to 17 bases. CDR1 SNHLY and CDR2 FYNNEI come from the germline V gene. The CDR3 loop is CASSEFVGADPSGNTIYF. The CDR3 DNA reads TGTGCCAGCAGTGAATTCGTGGGTGCCGACCCCTCTGGAAACACCATATATTTT.

This clonotype was seen only a few times. The chain is built from TRBV7-9 and TRBJ1-2, with D possibly matching TRBD1 (6 bases). Germline assignment: CDR1 SEHNR and CDR2 FQNEAQ (reference sequence). The CDR3 runs to 13 residues. V was clipped by 2 bases and J by 6 bases, with 10 bases between them. The CDR3: CASSLRGAHGYTF. The DNA of the CDR3 is TGTGCCAGCAGCTTACGGGGGGCGCATGGCTACACCTTC. The complete variable domain, with remaining parts taken from reference TRBV7-9 and TRBJ1-2, reads DTGVSQNPRHKITKRGQNVTFRCDPISEHNRLYWYRQTLGQGPEFLTYFQNEAQLEKSRLLSDRFSAERPKGSFSTLEIQRTEQGDSAMYLCASSLRGAHGYTFGSGTRLTVV.

This clonotype was counted ten times or more. The chain has TRBV11-1 and TRBJ1-2, with D tentatively TRBD1 (6 bases). V gave up 5 bases and J gave up 8 bases, with 12 bases separating them. Per the germline V gene, CDR1 is SGHAT and CDR2 is FQDESV (reference sequence). The CDR3 has 12 amino acids. Here the CDR3 DNA reads TGTGCCAGCAGCCATCGAACAGGGGGCTACACCTTC. It is translated as CASSHRTGGYTF.

The V call is TRBV19, the J call TRBJ1-5, with D perhaps TRBD1 (6 bases). Germline CDR1 is LNHDA and CDR2 is SQIVND (reference sequence). Trimming removed 4 bases at V and 4 bases at J, with 20 bases between. This CDR3 region has 17 residues. CDR3 residues: CASSTPPNRVENQPQHF. The CDR3 nucleotides read TGTGCCAGTAGTACCCCTCCCAACAGGGTTGAGAATCAGCCCCAGCATTTT. Filled out from reference TRBV19 and TRBJ1-5, the complete variable domain reads DGGITQSPKYLFRKEGQNVTLSCEQNLNHDAMYWYRQDPGQGLRLIYYSQIVNDFQKGDIAEGYSVSREKKESFPLTVTSAQKNPTAFYLCASSTPPNRVENQPQHFGDGTRLSIL.

This chain joins TRBV12-3 or TRBV12-4 and TRBJ2-5; perhaps TRBD1 as D (5 bases). V gave up 6 bases and J gave up 5 bases, with 13 bases separating them. The CDR3 sequence is 13 residues long. The chain's CDR3 is CASRNQGTETQYF. The CDR3 region has the DNA TGTGCCAGCAGGAATCAGGGTACCGAGACCCAGTACTTC.

A note on this clonotype: The junction and the germline gene differ at one end; a read error may be behind it. The chain employs TRBV5-4 and TRBJ2-1; TRBD2 is a possible D gene (5 bases). The CDR3 loop spans 13 amino acids. Per the germline V gene, CDR1 is SGHNT and CDR2 is YYREEE (reference sequence). The CDR3 protein is CASSLASYDEQFF. The CDR3 bases are TGTGCCAGCAGCTTGGCTAGCTACGATGAGCAGTTCTTC.

The chain has TRBV2 and TRBJ1-2; TRBD1 might be the D (6 bases). The V and J ends lost 1 base and 3 bases respectively, with 9 bases between them. CDR1 and CDR2 from the germline V gene are SNHLY and FYNNEI. This CDR3 has 14 amino acids. As DNA, the CDR3 is TGTGCCAGCAGTGAAGAGGCAGGGGACTATGGCTACACCTTC. This translates into CASSEEAGDYGYTF.

This clonotype has at least ten counts. The V call is TRBV7-9, the J call TRBJ1-5; D may be TRBD1 (5 bases). Germline assignment: CDR1 SEHNR and CDR2 FQNEAQ (reference sequence). CDR3 size: 13 residues. The V end lost 1 base, the J end lost 10 bases, and 11 bases lay between the germline ends. The CDR3 loop is CASSLDGASPQHF. CDR3 DNA sequence: TGTGCCAGCAGCTTAGACGGGGCGAGTCCCCAGCATTTT.

The table lists this clonotype with a few counts. The chain uses TRBV5-1 and TRBJ2-5; D tentatively reads TRBD1 or TRBD2 (5 bases each). Trimming stripped 4 bases from V and 5 bases from J, with 12 bases between. The CDR3 length is 13 residues. Per the germline V gene, CDR1 is SGHRS and CDR2 is YFSETQ. As DNA, the CDR3 is TGCGCCAGCAGCCCCGGTGGGGGTGAGACCCAGTACTTC. This codes for CASSPGGGETQYF.

The chain recombines TRBV24-1 with TRBJ2-5, with D possibly matching TRBD2 (5 bases). This CDR3 spans 14 amino acids. In germline, CDR1 is KGHDR, CDR2 SFDVKD. V was trimmed by 1 base and J by 3 bases, leaving 8 bases between them. CDR3 sequence (DNA): TGTGCCACCAGTGATTTTACGGAGGAAGAGACCCAGTACTTC. The encoded protein is CATSDFTEEETQYF.

This clonotype was picked up a small number of times. The chain is built from TRBV29-1 and TRBJ2-3; a possible D gene is TRBD2 (6 bases). The CDR3 is 14 amino acids. V lost 7 bases and J lost 1, with 15 bases in between. Germline CDR1 is SQVTM and CDR2 is ANQGSEA. CDR3 region: CSESPKRGTDTQYF. The CDR3 nucleotides are TGCAGCGAAAGCCCCAAGCGGGGCACAGATACGCAGTATTTT.

CDR3: CASSAHRGSGNTIYF. The CDR3 DNA follows: TGTGCCAGCAGTGCCCACAGGGGGTCTGGAAACACCATATATTTT. The chain links TRBV27 to TRBJ1-3, with TRBD1 matching over 8 bases. The germline CDR1 and CDR2 sequences are MNHEY and SMNVEV (reference sequence). Trimming took 5 bases from V and 1 from J; bases not matched to a gene: 4. The CDR3 covers 15 residues.

This clonotype came up a few times. V usage is TRBV20-1 and J usage is TRBJ1-1, with 10 bases fitting TRBD1. Germline V gene lookup returns CDR1 DFQATT and CDR2 SNEGSKA (reference sequence). V shed 3 bases and J 4 bases; nucleotides not matched to a gene: 2. This CDR3 spans 13 amino acids. In DNA form, the CDR3 reads TGCAGTGCTAGCTGGGACAGGGGCACTGAAGCTTTCTTT. This translates into CSASWDRGTEAFF.

In its sample, this clonotype was seen many times. The chain employs TRBV7-2 and TRBJ1-5; tentative D call: TRBD1 (5 bases). This CDR3 is 15 amino acids long. The germline gives CDR1 SGHTA, CDR2 FQGNSA. V was shortened by 1 base and J by 7 bases, with 14 bases between the two germline ends. CDR3 in DNA: TGTGCCAGCAGCTTAGGCCCAGGGCTTGGGCAGCCCCAGCATTTT. Protein: CASSLGPGLGQPQHF. The full variable domain, completed using reference TRBV7-2 and TRBJ1-5, is GAGVSQSPSNKVTEKGKDVELRCDPISGHTALYWYRQSLGQGLEFLIYFQGNSAPDKSGLPSDRFSAERTGGSVSTLTIQRTQQEDSAVYLCASSLGPGLGQPQHFGDGTRLSIL.

This clonotype was seen a few times. The chain combines TRBV29-1 with TRBJ2-3; 10 bases map to TRBD2. This CDR3 has 16 residues. V gave up 5 bases and J gave up 0 bases; unmatched junction bases: 8. Germline V CDR1 and CDR2: SQVTM, ANQGSEA. The CDR3 DNA follows: TGCAGCGTTCCCCCCGGGACTAGCGCAAGCACAGATACGCAGTATTTT. Its translation is CSVPPGTSASTDTQYF.

This clonotype has a handful of counts. The chain recombines TRBV20-1 with TRBJ1-2; possible D gene TRBD1, 6 bases. CDR1 DFQATT and CDR2 SNEGSKA come from the germline V gene (reference sequence). The length of the CDR3 is 14 residues. V lost 0 bases and J 4 bases, leaving 12 bases between the germline ends. The CDR3 reads CSARDSGGGYGYTF. The CDR3 coding sequence is TGCAGTGCTAGAGATTCTGGGGGCGGCTATGGCTACACCTTC.

This clonotype showed up just a few times. V gene TRBV20-1 combines with J gene TRBJ2-7, with TRBD2 matching 9 bases. The V and J ends lost 6 bases and 4 bases, in that order; junction bases with no gene match: 10. Germline V lookup: CDR1 DFQATT, CDR2 SNEGSKA (reference sequence). This CDR3 region has 14 residues. The CDR3 loop reads CSAEEGSGRYEQYF. CDR3 nucleotides: TGCAGTGCGGAGGAGGGTAGCGGGAGATACGAGCAGTACTTC.

CDR3 in amino acids: CASSLGQRGTDTQYF. The CDR3 region has the DNA TGTGCCAGCAGCCTGGGGCAGCGAGGCACAGATACGCAGTATTTT. V is TRBV7-2 and J is TRBJ2-3; possible D gene TRBD1, 5 bases. V was trimmed by 5 bases and J by 1 base, leaving 13 bases between them. CDR3 length: 15 residues. CDR1 and CDR2 from the germline V gene are SGHTA and FQGNSA.